This T cell receptor beta chain was sequenced in a study of identifying expanded T cells in peripheral blood. Collection occurred without any documented infections or immune events in donors. A remark on this clone: Its specificity is unknown.

Here immunoSEQ multiplex PCR was the method, and the copy in TCRdb shows in-frame clones only, minus some. The table shows around 100,000 clones, with 85% to 90% occurring only once. Overall study results and limits: Over around two and four weeks, about 16.4 and 19 clones changed, versus roughly 1.2 between replicates. Variance in clone template counts between approximately two-week samples significantly increased with total template count across all healthy donors.

The clonotype comes from a person between 18 and 75 years old in good health. The sequenced sample consisted of blood.

The CDR3 DNA reads as TGTGCCAGTGGGTGGACAGGGGACAATCAGCCCCAGCATTTT. Its translation: CASGWTGDNQPQHF. The chain has TRBV19 and TRBJ1-5; TRBD1 matches at 9 bases. CDR1 is LNHDA, CDR2 SQIVND, per germline (reference sequence). The CDR3 extends over 14 amino acids. V was clipped by 8 bases and J by 3 bases; unmatched bases: 5.